These 3 T cell receptor beta chains share one sample of origin, sequenced in a study of T cell repertoires in cytomegalovirus infection. TCRdb reprocessed the reads via MiXCR and lists one record per CDR3 protein. The sample has approximately 500,000 distinct CDR3 sequences; approximately 15% are singletons. Sequencing input: CD8+ T cells from PBMCs. The receptors stem from a human donor in good health (CMV status not recorded). Some clones in this sample may be carry-over from other donors' samples.

A few counts support this clonotype. This chain links TRBV6-6 with TRBJ1-2, with TRBD1 identical over 9 bases. The germline V gene has CDR1 MNHNY and CDR2 SVGAGI (reference sequence). The CDR3 spans 14 residues. The V gene end was trimmed by 0 bases and the J gene end by 8 bases; junction bases not matched to a gene: 4. In DNA form, the CDR3 reads TGTGCCAGCAGTTACTCGGACAGGGGAGGGGGCTACACCTTC. This codes for CASSYSDRGGGYTF.

The rearrangement links TRBV30 to TRBJ2-1, with 9 bases identical to TRBD2. CDR3 size: 15 residues. The V gene's germline CDR1 is GTSNPN and CDR2 SVGIG (reference sequence). Germline trimming cut 1 base from V and 8 bases from J; bases unmatched to any gene: 9. CDR3 region: CAWSAGTSSGDEQFF. CDR3 coding DNA: TGTGCCTGGAGTGCCGGGACTAGCAGCGGAGATGAGCAGTTCTTC.

Details on this clonotype: One base away lies a much larger clone, so this may be a sequencing read error. The rearrangement uses TRBV5-6 and TRBJ2-7; possible D gene TRBD1, 6 bases. The CDR3 totals 12 residues. Trimming removed 7 bases from V and 3 bases from J, with 11 bases in between. The germline CDR1 and CDR2 sequences are SGHDT and YYEEEE. Here the CDR3 reads CASQDSGYEQYF. DNA of the CDR3: TGTGCCAGCCAGGACAGTGGCTACGAGCAGTACTTC.